This TCR beta chain was captured by sequencing in a study of Ad26.COV2.S vaccination and SARS-CoV-2 variants. This CDR3 contains 10 residues. In its sample, this clone was seen a few times. The antigen remains undetermined. Whole-study findings and limits: Vaccinees displayed broader spike-specific TCR repertoires than placebo recipients. Analyses of TCR breadth and depth may have underestimated total T cell responses.

Method: immunoSEQ multiplex PCR; TCRdb's copy keeps in-frame clones and lacks some. Counted here are about 140,000 clones, more than 80% occurring once; the ten biggest clones make up 5%. Source: peripheral blood, taken after recovery from COVID-19. The sequence was obtained from a human donor who had recovered from COVID-19. This sequence joins TRBV1 and TRBJ1-1. TRBV1 is listed as a pseudogene. The CDR3 DNA reads TGCACAGAACCTGGCACTGAAGCTTTCTTT. Its translation is CTEPGTEAFF.